One sample yielded the 9 T cell receptor beta chains listed below, sequenced in a study of beta chain features in type 1 diabetes (dated by TCRdb to 2016 to 2018). The library was produced with the immunoSEQ multiplex PCR assay. The High Capacity cDNA Reverse Transcription Kit was used to reverse transcribe all of the isolated RNA, meaning that expressed TCRB transcripts were what got sequenced. As stored in TCRdb, this immuneACCESS dataset retains in-frame rearrangements with V and J assigned. A fraction of the clones does not appear; measured against another copy, unresolved V genes explain less than half of the discrepancy, and the remainder lacks a known reason. This sample comprises about 620,000 clones, roughly 15% of them detected only once. Of the sample, around 0.095% is held by the ten largest clones. The specimen sequenced was naive CD4+ T cells from blood. The cell subset or site label, read with the paper, signifies: true naive CD4+ T cells. The origin of the receptors is a young man in good health.

This clone was recorded a few times. The chain employs TRBV19 and TRBJ1-5, with D unresolved. Trimming cost V 7 bases and J 0 bases, with 16 bases left between them. This CDR3 is built from 16 residues. Germline assignment: CDR1 LNHDA and CDR2 SQIVND (reference sequence). The CDR3: CASNAGPAYSNQPQHF. The CDR3 coding sequence is TGTGCCAGTAACGCAGGTCCTGCCTATAGCAATCAGCCCCAGCATTTT.

This clone was counted a few times. This chain connects TRBV15 to TRBJ1-5; 8 nucleotides line up with TRBD1. The ends lost 3 bases at V and 9 bases at J; junction bases unmatched: 4. CDR1 and CDR2 (germline): LNHNV, YYDKDF (reference sequence). The CDR3 consists of 13 residues. The CDR3 reads CATSSKGQGPQHF. In nucleotides, the CDR3 is TGTGCCACCAGCAGTAAAGGACAGGGGCCCCAGCATTTT.

The chain recombines TRBV6-6 with TRBJ2-1, with no clear D. CDR3 length: 15 residues. Germline V lookup: CDR1 MNHNY, CDR2 SVGAGI (reference sequence). Trimming stripped 0 bases from V and 4 bases from J, with 10 bases between. The DNA for the CDR3 is TGTGCCAGCAGTTACTCACCAGGAATTTACAATGAGCAGTTCTTC. Translating gives CASSYSPGIYNEQFF.

The chain is built from TRBV7-8 and TRBJ2-2; D is possibly TRBD1 (5 bases). This CDR3 has 19 amino acids. With 1 base removed from V and 0 bases from J, the gap between germline ends came to 18 bases. Germline loops: CDR1 SGHVS, CDR2 FQNEAQ. CDR3 sequence (DNA): TGTGCCAGCAGCTTAGGAAGGACAAACGAAAGAACGAACACCGGGGAGCTGTTTTTT. Residues: CASSLGRTNERTNTGELFF.

The chain recombines TRBV14 with TRBJ2-7; the D is unclear. This CDR3 is 15 amino acids long. Trimming shortened V by 5 bases and J by 4 bases, and 18 bases separated the two germline ends. The germline CDR1 and CDR2 sequences are SGHDN and FVKESK. The CDR3 reads CASSFFFENFYEQYF. CDR3 DNA sequence: TGTGCCAGCAGCTTTTTTTTCGAAAATTTTTACGAGCAGTACTTC.

CDR3 in amino acids: CASSRQGARYEQYF. CDR3 DNA sequence: TGTGCCAGCAGTCGACAGGGGGCACGATACGAGCAGTACTTC. The V call is TRBV27, the J call TRBJ2-7, with TRBD1 matching 10 bases. Germline V gene lookup returns CDR1 MNHEY and CDR2 SMNVEV (reference sequence). The CDR3 contains 14 residues. After removal of 5 bases from V and 4 bases from J, the junction contained 5 bases not matched to a gene.

The chain employs TRBV18 and TRBJ2-3; TRBD1 agrees at 10 bases. V shed 3 bases, J shed 6 bases, and the junction held 3 bases outside the gene matches. The CDR3 length is 14 residues. CDR1 and CDR2 from the germline V gene are KGHSH and LQKENI. CDR3 residues: CASSPTGGGDTQYF. The CDR3, as DNA: TGTGCCAGCTCACCGACAGGGGGCGGCGATACGCAGTATTTT.

The CDR3 spells CASSVSPVSSSYEQYF. DNA for the CDR3: TGTGCCAGCAGCGTATCCCCAGTATCGAGCTCCTACGAGCAGTACTTC. The chain uses TRBV9 and TRBJ2-7; no clear D. This CDR3 is 16 amino acids long. Per the germline V gene, CDR1 is SGDLS and CDR2 is YYNGEE. The V and J ends lost 1 base and 0 bases respectively, with 14 bases between them.

The chain combines TRBV14 with TRBJ2-3, with 9 bases identical to TRBD1. The CDR3 consists of 16 residues. CDR1 and CDR2 from the germline V gene are SGHDN and FVKESK. Trimming cost V 4 bases and J 1 base; bases outside gene matches: 6. Here the CDR3 reads CASSLTGGVRTDTQYF. CDR3 DNA sequence: TGTGCCAGCAGCCTAACAGGGGGCGTTCGCACAGATACGCAGTATTTT.